This TCR beta chain appears in the sequencing data of a study of T cells in women clearing cervical HPV infection. For the study at large: HLA type stays a possible confounder, typing being limited.

A note on this clone: Read sequence stops 3 residues before the CDR3 end, and the germline J gene provides the missing end.

The method was immunoSEQ multiplex PCR; TCRdb's version includes in-frame clones alone and lacks a portion of them. Its listing shows fewer than 40,000 clones. The CDR3 consists of 11 residues. V was shortened by 8 bases and J by 6 bases, with 11 bases between the two germline ends. CDR1 is DFQATT, CDR2 SNEGSKA, per germline (reference sequence). Sequencing was carried out using blood buffy coat. The TCR originated in a woman aged 18 to 75 with a cervical HPV16 infection that either progressed to CIN3+ or cleared (not recorded which). This rearrangement joins TRBV20-1 to TRBJ1-5, with a possible D match to TRBD1 (6 bases). CDR3 protein: CSRVGGQPQHF. Partial CDR3 DNA: TGCAGTCGTGTAGGGGGTCAGCCC.